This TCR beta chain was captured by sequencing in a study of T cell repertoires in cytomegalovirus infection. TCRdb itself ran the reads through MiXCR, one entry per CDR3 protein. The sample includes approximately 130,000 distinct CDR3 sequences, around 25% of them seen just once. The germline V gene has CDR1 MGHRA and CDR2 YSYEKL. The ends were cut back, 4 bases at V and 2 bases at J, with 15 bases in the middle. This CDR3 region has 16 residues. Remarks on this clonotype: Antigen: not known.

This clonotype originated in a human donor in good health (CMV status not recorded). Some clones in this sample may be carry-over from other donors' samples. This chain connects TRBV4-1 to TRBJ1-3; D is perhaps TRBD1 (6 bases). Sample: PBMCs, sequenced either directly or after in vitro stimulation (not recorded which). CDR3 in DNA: TGCGCCAGCAGCCCCGTGGGGGGCTTTCCTGGAAACACCATATATTTT. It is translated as CASSPVGGFPGNTIYF.